Given below is one TCR beta chain in context. The CDR3 extends over 14 amino acids. Germline V lookup: CDR1 SNHLY, CDR2 FYNNEI. Deletions cut 1 base from V and 8 bases from J, with 14 bases between. Treatment indicated: oral pan-JAK inhibitor, 5-10 mg twice daily. The data belong to a study of CD8+ T cells in alopecia areata. RNA extraction was followed by reverse transcription into cDNA, which acted as the sequencing template. Generated by immunoSEQ multiplex PCR, the TCRdb table keeps only in-frame clones and is missing some. The repertoire has about 300,000 clones, 58% of them found once; the top ten carry 1.8%.

The TCR was taken from a human donor with alopecia areata. The rearrangement joins TRBV2 to TRBJ1-2; D is uncertain. The sequencing here drew on CD4+ T cells sorted from blood, taken at week 24, from a patient treated with tofacitinib. The CDR3 is CASSEEMAGWGYTF. In DNA form, the CDR3 reads TGTGCCAGCAGTGAAGAGATGGCAGGCTGGGGCTACACCTTC.